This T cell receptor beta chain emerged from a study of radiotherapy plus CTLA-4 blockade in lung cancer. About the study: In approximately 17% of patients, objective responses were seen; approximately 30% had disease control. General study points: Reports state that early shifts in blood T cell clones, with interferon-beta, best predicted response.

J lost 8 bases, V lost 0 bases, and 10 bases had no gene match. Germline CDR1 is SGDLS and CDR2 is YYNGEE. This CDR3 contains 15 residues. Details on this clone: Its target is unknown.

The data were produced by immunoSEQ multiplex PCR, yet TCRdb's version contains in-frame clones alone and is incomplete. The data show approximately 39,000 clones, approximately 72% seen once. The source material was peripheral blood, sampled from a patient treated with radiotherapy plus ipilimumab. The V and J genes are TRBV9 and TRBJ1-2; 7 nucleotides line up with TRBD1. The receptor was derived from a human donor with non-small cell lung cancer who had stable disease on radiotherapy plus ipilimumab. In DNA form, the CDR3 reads TGTGCCAGCAGCGTAGGGACGTCAGGGGGTATGGGCTACACCTTC. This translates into CASSVGTSGGMGYTF.